In its sample, the clone carrying this T cell receptor beta chain was seen once. Sequencing involved patients with CD8+CD57+ cell expansion previously shown by flow cytometry. The data belong to a study of CD8+CD57+ T cells in acquired aplastic anemia. Per the germline V gene, CDR1 is SNHLY and CDR2 is FYNNEI. This CDR3 spans 15 amino acids. Trimming at V came to 6 bases and at J to 1 base, leaving 6 bases not matched to a gene. CDR3 and TCR beta VDJ profiling relied on genomic DNA as the template. TCRdb reanalysed the reads using MiXCR and keeps one entry per CDR3 protein. The profile shows 400,000 to 600,000 distinct CDR3 sequences, around a third of them singletons.

The sample consisted of sorted CD4+, CD8+, or CD8+CD57+ T cells (not recorded which) from PBMCs. This clonotype was obtained from a human donor with aplastic anemia. The gene calls are TRBV2 and TRBJ2-4; 7 bases are shared with TRBD2. CDR3 protein: CASRLGRMAKNIQYF. CDR3 coding DNA: TGTGCCAGCAGACTCGGGAGGATGGCCAAAAACATTCAGTACTTC.